The clone carrying this T cell receptor (beta chain) was picked up a small number of times. The target antigen is unknown. This CDR3 is built from 14 residues. Trimming took 3 bases from V and 6 from J; bases not matched to a gene: 2. Germline V lookup: CDR1 SNHLY, CDR2 FYNNEI. The PCR employed 60 Vbeta primers together with 13 Jbeta primers. The protocol was immunoSEQ multiplex PCR, while the TCRdb copy is restricted to in-frame clones and leaves out a portion. The table lists about 210,000 clones, over 75% of them singletons. The source of the sample is a study of cytomegalovirus exposure and HLA in healthy donors. Study-level information: Clustering assigned approximately 78% of the roughly 430 genotyped donors to the Caucasian-associated ancestry cluster.

Study-wide findings and caveats: In presence/absence analyses, roughly uniform sequencing depth across donors was assumed. It was approximately 150 TCR beta chains that were listed as cytomegalovirus-associated. The dataset shows that most TCR sequences were rare, while some public TCRs occurred in many donors.

This clonotype was sampled from a boy aged 5 to 17 in good health and CMV-seronegative. Sequencing was performed on PBMCs. The V gene is TRBV2, the J gene TRBJ1-5; 10 positions match TRBD1. In nucleotides, the CDR3 is TGTGCCAGCAGTGAGGGACAGGGGTTTCAGCCCCAGCATTTT. It encodes CASSEGQGFQPQHF.